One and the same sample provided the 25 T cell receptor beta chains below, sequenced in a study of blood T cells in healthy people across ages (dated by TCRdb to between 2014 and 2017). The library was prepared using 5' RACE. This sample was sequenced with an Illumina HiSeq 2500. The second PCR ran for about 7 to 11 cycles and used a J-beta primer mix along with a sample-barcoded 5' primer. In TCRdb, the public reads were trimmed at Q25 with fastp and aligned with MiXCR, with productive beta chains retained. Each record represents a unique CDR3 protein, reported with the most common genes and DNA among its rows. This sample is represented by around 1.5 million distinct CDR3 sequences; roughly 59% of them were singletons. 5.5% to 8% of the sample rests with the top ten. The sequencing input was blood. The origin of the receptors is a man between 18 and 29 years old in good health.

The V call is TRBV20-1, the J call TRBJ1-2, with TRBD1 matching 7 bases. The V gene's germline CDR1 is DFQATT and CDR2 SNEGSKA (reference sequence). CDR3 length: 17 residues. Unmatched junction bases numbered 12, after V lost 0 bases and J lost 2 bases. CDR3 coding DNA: TGCAGTGCTAGAGATGGAGGGGGCGCGTCGGCAAACTATGGCTACACCTTC. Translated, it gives CSARDGGGASANYGYTF.

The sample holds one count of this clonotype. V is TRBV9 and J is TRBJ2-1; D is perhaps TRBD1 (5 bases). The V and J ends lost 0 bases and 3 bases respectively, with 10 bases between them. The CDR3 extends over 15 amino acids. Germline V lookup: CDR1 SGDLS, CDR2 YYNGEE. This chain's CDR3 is CASSVVGQGYNEQFF. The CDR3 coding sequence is TGTGCCAGCAGCGTAGTCGGTCAGGGCTACAATGAGCAGTTCTTC.

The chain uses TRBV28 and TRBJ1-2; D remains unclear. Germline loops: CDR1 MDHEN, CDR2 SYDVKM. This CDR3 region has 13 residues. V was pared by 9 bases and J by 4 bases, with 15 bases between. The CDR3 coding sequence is TGTGCCAGTACGGACCAGGTCCTCTATGGCTACACCTTC. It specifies CASTDQVLYGYTF.

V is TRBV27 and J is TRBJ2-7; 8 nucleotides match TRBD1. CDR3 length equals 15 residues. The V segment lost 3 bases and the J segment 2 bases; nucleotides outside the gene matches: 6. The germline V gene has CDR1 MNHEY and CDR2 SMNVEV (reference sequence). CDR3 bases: TGTGCCAGCAGTTTGAACAACAGGGGGGCCTACGAGCAGTACTTC. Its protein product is CASSLNNRGAYEQYF.

In nucleotides, the CDR3 is TGTGCCAGCAGTCCCGGGACAGAAAACATTCAGTACTTC. Amino acids: CASSPGTENIQYF. V gene TRBV6-1 combines with J gene TRBJ2-4; TRBD1 matches at 7 bases. In germline, CDR1 is MNHNS, CDR2 SASEGT. There are 13 residues in the CDR3. After removal of 5 bases from V and 5 bases from J, the junction contained 3 bases not matched to a gene.

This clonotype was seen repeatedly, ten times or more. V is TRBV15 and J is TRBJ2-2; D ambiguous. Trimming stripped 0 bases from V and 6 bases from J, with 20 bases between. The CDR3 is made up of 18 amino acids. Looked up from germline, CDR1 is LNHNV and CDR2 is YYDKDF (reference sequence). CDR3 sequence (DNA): TGTGCCACCAGCAGAGAGGGCAGCCCCGCAATATCCCCCGGGGAGCTGTTTTTT. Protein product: CATSREGSPAISPGELFF.

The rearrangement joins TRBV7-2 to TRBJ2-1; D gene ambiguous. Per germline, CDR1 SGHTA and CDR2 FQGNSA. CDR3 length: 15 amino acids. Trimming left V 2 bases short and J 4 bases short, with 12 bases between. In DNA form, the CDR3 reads TGTGCCAGCAGCTTAAGCCAGACACGATACAATGAGCAGTTCTTC. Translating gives CASSLSQTRYNEQFF.

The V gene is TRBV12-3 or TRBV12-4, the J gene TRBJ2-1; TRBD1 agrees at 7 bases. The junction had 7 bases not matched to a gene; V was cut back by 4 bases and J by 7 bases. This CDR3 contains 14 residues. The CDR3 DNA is TGTGCCAGCAGTTACCCGGGACAGAGAAATGAGCAGTTCTTC. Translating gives CASSYPGQRNEQFF.

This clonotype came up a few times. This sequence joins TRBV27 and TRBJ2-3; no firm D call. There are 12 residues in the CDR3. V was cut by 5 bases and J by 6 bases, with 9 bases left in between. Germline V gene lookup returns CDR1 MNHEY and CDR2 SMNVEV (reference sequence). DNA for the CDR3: TGTGCCAGCAGTGAGAAAGCGGATACGCAGTATTTT. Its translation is CASSEKADTQYF.

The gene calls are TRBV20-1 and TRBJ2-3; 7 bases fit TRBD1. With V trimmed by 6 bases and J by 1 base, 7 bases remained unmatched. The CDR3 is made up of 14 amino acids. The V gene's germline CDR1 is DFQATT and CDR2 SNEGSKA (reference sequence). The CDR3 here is CSAADRAGTDTQYF. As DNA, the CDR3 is TGCAGTGCCGCCGACAGGGCTGGCACAGATACGCAGTATTTT.

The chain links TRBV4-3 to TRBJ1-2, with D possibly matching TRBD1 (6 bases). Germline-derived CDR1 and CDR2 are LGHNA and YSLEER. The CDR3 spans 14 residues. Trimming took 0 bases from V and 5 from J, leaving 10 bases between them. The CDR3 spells CASSQDSRGYGYTF. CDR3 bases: TGCGCCAGCAGCCAAGATAGCAGGGGTTATGGCTACACCTTC.

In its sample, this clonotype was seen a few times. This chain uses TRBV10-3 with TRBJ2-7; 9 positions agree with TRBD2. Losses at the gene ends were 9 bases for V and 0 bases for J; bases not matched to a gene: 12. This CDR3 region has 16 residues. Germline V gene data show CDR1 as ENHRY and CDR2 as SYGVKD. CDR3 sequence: CAIRTPGLANSYEQYF. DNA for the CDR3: TGTGCCATACGAACCCCGGGACTAGCTAACTCCTACGAGCAGTACTTC.

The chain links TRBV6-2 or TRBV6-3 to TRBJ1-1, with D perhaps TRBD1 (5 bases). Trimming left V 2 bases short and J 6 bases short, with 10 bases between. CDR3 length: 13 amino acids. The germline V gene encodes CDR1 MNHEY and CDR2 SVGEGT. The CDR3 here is CASSYGGAPEAFF. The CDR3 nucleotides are TGTGCCAGCAGTTACGGGGGTGCCCCTGAAGCTTTCTTT.

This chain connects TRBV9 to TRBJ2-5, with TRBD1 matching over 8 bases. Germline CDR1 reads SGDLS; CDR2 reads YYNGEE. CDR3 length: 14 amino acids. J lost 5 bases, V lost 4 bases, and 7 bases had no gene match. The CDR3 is CASSNPTGVETQYF. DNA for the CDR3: TGTGCCAGCAGCAACCCGACAGGGGTGGAGACCCAGTACTTC. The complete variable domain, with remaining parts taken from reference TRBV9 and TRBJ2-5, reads DSGVTQTPKHLITATGQRVTLRCSPRSGDLSVYWYQQSLDQGLQFLIQYYNGEERAKGNILERFSAQQFPDLHSELNLSSLELGDSALYFCASSNPTGVETQYFGPGTRLLVL.

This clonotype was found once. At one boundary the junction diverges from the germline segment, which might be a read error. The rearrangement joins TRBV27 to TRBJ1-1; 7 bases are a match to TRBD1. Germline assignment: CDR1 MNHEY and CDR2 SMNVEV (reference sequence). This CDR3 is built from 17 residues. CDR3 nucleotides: TGTGCCAGCAGTCTATCTATAGGGACAGCCATGAACACTGAAGCTTTCTTT. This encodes CASSLSIGTAMNTEAFF.

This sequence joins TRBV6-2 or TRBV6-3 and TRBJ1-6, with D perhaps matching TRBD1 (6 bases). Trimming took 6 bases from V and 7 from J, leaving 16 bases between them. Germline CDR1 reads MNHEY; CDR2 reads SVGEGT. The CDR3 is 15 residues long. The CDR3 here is CASSPQETGNSPLHF. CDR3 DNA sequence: TGTGCCAGCAGCCCTCAGGAGACAGGAAATTCACCCCTCCACTTT.

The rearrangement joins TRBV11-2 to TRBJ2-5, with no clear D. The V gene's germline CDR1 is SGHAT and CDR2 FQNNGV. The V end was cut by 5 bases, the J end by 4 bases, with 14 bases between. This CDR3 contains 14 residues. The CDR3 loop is CASSTHQALETQYF. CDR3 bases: TGTGCCAGCAGCACCCATCAAGCGTTAGAGACCCAGTACTTC.

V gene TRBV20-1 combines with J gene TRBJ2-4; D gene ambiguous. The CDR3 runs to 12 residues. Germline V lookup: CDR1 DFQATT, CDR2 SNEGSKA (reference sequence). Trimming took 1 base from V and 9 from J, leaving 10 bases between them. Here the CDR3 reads CSARVGGGIQYF. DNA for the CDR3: TGCAGTGCTAGAGTAGGTGGTGGCATTCAGTACTTC.

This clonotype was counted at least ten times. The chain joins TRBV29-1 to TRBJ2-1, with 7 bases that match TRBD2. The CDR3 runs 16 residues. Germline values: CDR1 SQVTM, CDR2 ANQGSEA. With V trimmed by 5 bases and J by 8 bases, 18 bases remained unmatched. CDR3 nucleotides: TGCAGCGTTATCCCGGGGCGGGAGACAGCCTTCGATGAGCAGTTCTTC. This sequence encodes CSVIPGRETAFDEQFF.

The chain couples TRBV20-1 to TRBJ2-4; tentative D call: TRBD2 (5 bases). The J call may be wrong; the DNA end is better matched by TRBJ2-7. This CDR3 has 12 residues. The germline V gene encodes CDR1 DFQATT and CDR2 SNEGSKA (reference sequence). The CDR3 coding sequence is TGCAGTGCTAGTCGGACTCTCCACGAGCAGTACTTC. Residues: CSASRTLHEQYF.

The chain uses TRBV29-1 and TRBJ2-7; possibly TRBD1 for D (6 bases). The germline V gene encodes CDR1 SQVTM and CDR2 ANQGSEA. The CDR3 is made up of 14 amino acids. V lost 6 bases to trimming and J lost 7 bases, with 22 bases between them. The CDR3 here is CSVDGQPGDKEQYF. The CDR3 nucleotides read TGCAGCGTCGACGGACAGCCCGGGGATAAGGAGCAGTACTTC.

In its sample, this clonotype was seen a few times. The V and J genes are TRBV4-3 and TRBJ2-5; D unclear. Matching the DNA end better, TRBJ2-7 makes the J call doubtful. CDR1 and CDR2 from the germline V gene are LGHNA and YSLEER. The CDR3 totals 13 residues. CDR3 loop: CASSQTVTYEQYF. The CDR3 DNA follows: TGCGCCAGCAGCCAAACAGTTACCTACGAGCAGTACTTC.

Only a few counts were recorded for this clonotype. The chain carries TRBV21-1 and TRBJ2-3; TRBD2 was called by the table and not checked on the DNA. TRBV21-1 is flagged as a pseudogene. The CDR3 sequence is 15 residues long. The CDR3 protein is CASSKLTGAGDTQYF. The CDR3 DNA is TGTGCCAGCAGCAAATTGACGGGAGCGGGAGATACGCAGTATTTT.

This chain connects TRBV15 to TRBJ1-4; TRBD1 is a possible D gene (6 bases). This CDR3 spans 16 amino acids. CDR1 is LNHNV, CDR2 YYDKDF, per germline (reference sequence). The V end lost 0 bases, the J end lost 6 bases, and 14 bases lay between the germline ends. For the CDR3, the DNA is TGTGCCACCAGCAGAGATAGACAGGTTAGAGATGAAAAACTGTTTTTT. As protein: CATSRDRQVRDEKLFF. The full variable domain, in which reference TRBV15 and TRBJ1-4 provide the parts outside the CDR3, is DAMVIQNPRYQVTQFGKPVTLSCSQTLNHNVMYWYQQKSSQAPKLLFHYYDKDFNNEADTPDNFQSRRPNTSFCFLDIRSPGLGDTAMYLCATSRDRQVRDEKLFFGSGTQLSVL.

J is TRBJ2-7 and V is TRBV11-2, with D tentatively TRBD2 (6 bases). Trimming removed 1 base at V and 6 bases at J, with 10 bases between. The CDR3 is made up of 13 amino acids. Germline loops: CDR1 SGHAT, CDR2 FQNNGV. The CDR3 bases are TGTGCCAGCAGCTTAGTAATGGGGGGCGAGCAGTACTTC. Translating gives CASSLVMGGEQYF.